This T cell receptor (beta chain) was recovered during a study of shared clonotypes between healthy human individuals. Study-wide results and caveats: Having only a few donors restricted how much genetic and exposure-history diversity was captured.

Comments on this clone: Its antigen is unidentified.

This CDR3 is 16 amino acids long. The V and J ends lost 1 base and 0 bases respectively, with 10 bases between them. From germline, CDR1 is SGHAT and CDR2 FQNNGV. Donors had no recently reported acute infections or vaccinations and were HIV-negative. The DNA input per sorted-subset replicate PCR was 200 ng, corresponding to 28,000 or so T cell genomes. Profiling relied on immunoSEQ multiplex PCR, and the TCRdb table lists in-frame clones only, not all of them. The sample holds about 990,000 clones, about four fifths seen once. This receptor was identified in a young man in good health. Some clones in this sample may be carry-over from other donors' samples. Input material: memory CD4+ T cells from PBMCs. The subset is: CD45RA-negative fraction. The chain has TRBV11-2 and TRBJ2-1, with D tentatively TRBD1 (5 bases). The CDR3 region has the DNA TGTGCCAGCAGCTTAGTAGGGGCTGGCTCCTACAATGAGCAGTTCTTC. Protein product: CASSLVGAGSYNEQFF.